These 6 T cell receptor beta chains originate from one sample sequenced in a study of shared clonotypes between healthy human individuals. TCRdb keeps only in-frame clones here, not all; method: immunoSEQ multiplex PCR. This sample has about 640,000 clones; about 78% occur once, and the top ten carry less than 2%. The specimen sequenced was memory CD4+ T cells sorted from blood. Subset here: CD45RA-negative fraction. The receptors come from a woman younger than 45 in good health.

V is TRBV28 and J is TRBJ2-5, with D possibly being TRBD1 or TRBD2 (10 bases each). V shed 6 bases and J shed 9 bases, with 47 bases lying between them. The length of the CDR3 is 23 residues. In germline, CDR1 is MDHEN, CDR2 SYDVKM. CDR3 in amino acids: CASSRERAGGQGYSGRTPGAQYF. CDR3 nucleotide sequence: TGTGCCAGCAGCCGGGAGAGAGCGGGGGGACAGGGGTATAGCGGGAGGACACCTGGGGCCCAGTACTTC.

This chain connects TRBV6-5 to TRBJ1-1; no reliable D call. CDR1 and CDR2 (germline): MNHEY, SVGAGI. The CDR3 consists of 14 residues. Trimming stripped 2 bases from V and 2 bases from J, with 9 bases between. CDR3 region: CASSYSEFNTEAFF. CDR3 DNA sequence: TGTGCCAGCAGTTACAGCGAATTTAACACTGAAGCTTTCTTT.

The chain recombines TRBV2 with TRBJ1-4; TRBD1 matches 7 bases. Germline V gene lookup returns CDR1 SNHLY and CDR2 FYNNEI. The CDR3 totals 15 residues. Trimming removed 6 bases from V and 5 bases from J; junction bases left unmatched: 9. CDR3 protein: CASRASGTENEKLFF. The CDR3 DNA reads TGTGCCAGCAGGGCCTCCGGGACAGAGAATGAAAAACTGTTTTTT.

This chain links TRBV5-4 with TRBJ2-1, with TRBD2 identical over 13 bases. Germline-derived CDR1 and CDR2 are SGHNT and YYREEE (reference sequence). The CDR3 is 16 residues long. Trimming took 1 base from V and 4 from J; bases not matched to a gene: 2. The CDR3 sequence is CASSLKTSGRYNEQFF. CDR3 in DNA: TGTGCCAGCAGCTTGAAGACTAGCGGGAGGTACAATGAGCAGTTCTTC.

Notes on this clone: Since a much larger clone is just one base distant, this may be a read error. The chain has TRBV6-1 and TRBJ2-1; D remains ambiguous. The germline V gene has CDR1 MNHNS and CDR2 SASEGT. The V gene lost 6 bases and the J gene lost 4 bases, with 4 bases spanning the gap. The CDR3 consists of 11 residues. Written as DNA, the CDR3 is TGTGCCAGCAGCCAATACAATGAGCAGTTCTTC. This gives the protein CASSQYNEQFF.

A word on this clone: At the DNA level, this CDR3 is encoded by other sequences in the same sample as well. The chain joins TRBV5-1 to TRBJ2-1; 7 bases map to TRBD2. With V trimmed by 4 bases and J by 4 bases, 8 bases remained unmatched. Germline loops: CDR1 SGHRS, CDR2 YFSETQ. The CDR3 sequence is 15 residues long. The CDR3 here is CASSKASGSYNEQFF. The CDR3 bases are TGCGCCAGCAGCAAAGCTAGCGGTAGTTACAATGAGCAGTTCTTC.